These T cell receptor beta chains were read from a single sample in a study of blood T cells in healthy people across ages. TCRdb re-derived calls from the 5' RACE reads in MiXCR, one entry per CDR3 protein. The data show about 1,600,000 distinct CDR3 sequences, 35% to 45% seen once. Sequencing was carried out using blood. Receptors were obtained from a woman aged 18 to 35 in good health. Both conserved end residues are trimmed from each CDR3. Not every row has a clone size; where given, it reads once, few, many or a size class.

clone_size,v_call,j_call,cdr3_aa
-,TRBV18,TRBJ1-4,ASSTLDRNQLF
-,TRBV5-1,-,ASSLSVTAETQY
few,TRBV20-1,TRBJ1-2,SARRGGVGYT
-,TRBV12-3/TRBV12-4,TRBJ2-3,ASSLEGAGTDTQY
once,TRBV18,TRBJ1-5,ASSHGTGGGVNQPQH
-,TRBV7-9,TRBJ2-1,ASSLTSGDDEQF
-,TRBV30,TRBJ2-7,AWSPGLAGRGEQY
-,TRBV14,TRBJ2-7,ASSRQVGYEQY
once,TRBV5-6,TRBJ1-1,ASSQFIQGETEAF
-,TRBV4-2,TRBJ1-6,ASRSTGLDSPLH
many,TRBV27,TRBJ2-7,ASSDRATYEQY
few,TRBV4-1,TRBJ1-6,ASSFGKDSPLH
-,TRBV7-9,TRBJ2-3,ASSLGTSGHTQY
few,TRBV18,TRBJ2-5,ASSPYREETQY
-,TRBV18,TRBJ2-1,ASSTGTGYEQF
-,TRBV3-1,TRBJ2-1,ASSLAGGLAGGINEQF
-,TRBV7-9,TRBJ2-7,AGSSLNGTGMYEQY
-,TRBV20-1,TRBJ2-2,SALPRGDTGELF
-,TRBV20-1,TRBJ2-1,SARDQGKVNEQF
-,TRBV7-8,TRBJ2-4,ASSSVGQENIQY
-,TRBV28,TRBJ1-2,ASSFQGRYT
-,TRBV9,TRBJ2-2,ASSVGRTANTGELF
-,TRBV10-3,TRBJ2-7,AISEEDRLTYEQY
few,TRBV20-1,TRBJ2-1,SAKAESSYNEQF
-,TRBV3-1,TRBJ2-1,ASSQPGGRGPLNEQF
few,TRBV12-3/TRBV12-4,TRBJ2-2,ASSPPEGSNTGELF
-,TRBV13,TRBJ2-7,ASSHILDRDGQY
many,TRBV6-1,TRBJ2-5,ASSPSGGKETQY
-,TRBV5-1,TRBJ1-1,ASSVRPEDTEAF
-,TRBV27,TRBJ2-2,ASSLRGTGGLIGELF
-,TRBV28,TRBJ1-4,ASSRAGATNEKLF
few,TRBV7-3,TRBJ2-4,ASSQQGGTGDIQY
-,TRBV28,TRBJ1-5,ASSVLMGQGDQPQH
few,TRBV6-6,TRBJ2-7,ASSYTAPGQGIHEQY
few,TRBV5-5,TRBJ2-1,ASSLNRLNEQF
-,TRBV12-3/TRBV12-4,TRBJ1-2,ASTDRVLYRDGYT
few,TRBV4-1,TRBJ1-2,ASSQVPALYGAGGVRGYT
-,TRBV28,TRBJ1-2,ASTQGRLHGYT